These T cell receptor beta chains were read from a single sample in a study of blood T cell repertoires in COVID-19. Measured with immunoSEQ multiplex PCR; TCRdb has only the in-frame clones, and not every one. This sample has some 250,000 clones; 82% occur once, and the top ten carry roughly 3%. Source material: peripheral blood. These receptors were taken from a woman between 18 and 29 years old with acute or convalescent COVID-19. Both conserved end residues are part of each CDR3. Fields, in order: D gene, V gene, CDR3 protein. D genes are given only for firm matches.

d_call: TRBD1
v_call: TRBV4-1
cdr3_aa: CASSQEPGQETYEQYF

d_call: TRBD2
v_call: TRBV19
cdr3_aa: CASSNGRGPSSYNEQFF

d_call: .
v_call: TRBV4-1
cdr3_aa: CASSQDYRDLYEQYF

d_call: TRBD1
v_call: TRBV3-1/TRBV3-2
cdr3_aa: CASSQQGALEQYF

d_call: .
v_call: TRBV14
cdr3_aa: CASSRSQDSLNTGELFF

d_call: .
v_call: TRBV2
cdr3_aa: CASSKQGGDTEAFF

d_call: .
v_call: TRBV24-1
cdr3_aa: CATSDPRQGTGELFF

d_call: TRBD1
v_call: TRBV30
cdr3_aa: CAWSVGTGAEQYF

d_call: .
v_call: TRBV19
cdr3_aa: CASSIAAAGKTDTQYF

d_call: TRBD1
v_call: TRBV9
cdr3_aa: CASSWDRASADTQYF

d_call: TRBD1
v_call: TRBV6-5
cdr3_aa: CASSYAGQGNTGELFF